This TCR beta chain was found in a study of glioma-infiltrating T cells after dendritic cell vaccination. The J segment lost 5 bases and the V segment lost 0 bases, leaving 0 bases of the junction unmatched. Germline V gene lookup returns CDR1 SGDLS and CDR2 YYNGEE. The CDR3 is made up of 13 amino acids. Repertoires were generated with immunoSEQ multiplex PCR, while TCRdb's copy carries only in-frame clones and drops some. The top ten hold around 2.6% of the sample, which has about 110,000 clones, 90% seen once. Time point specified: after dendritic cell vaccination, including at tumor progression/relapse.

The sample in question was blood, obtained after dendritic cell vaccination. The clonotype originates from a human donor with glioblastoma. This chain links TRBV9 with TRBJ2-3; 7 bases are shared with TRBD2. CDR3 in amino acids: CASSVGGGDTQYF. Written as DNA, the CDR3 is TGTGCCAGCAGCGTAGGCGGGGGAGATACGCAGTATTTT.